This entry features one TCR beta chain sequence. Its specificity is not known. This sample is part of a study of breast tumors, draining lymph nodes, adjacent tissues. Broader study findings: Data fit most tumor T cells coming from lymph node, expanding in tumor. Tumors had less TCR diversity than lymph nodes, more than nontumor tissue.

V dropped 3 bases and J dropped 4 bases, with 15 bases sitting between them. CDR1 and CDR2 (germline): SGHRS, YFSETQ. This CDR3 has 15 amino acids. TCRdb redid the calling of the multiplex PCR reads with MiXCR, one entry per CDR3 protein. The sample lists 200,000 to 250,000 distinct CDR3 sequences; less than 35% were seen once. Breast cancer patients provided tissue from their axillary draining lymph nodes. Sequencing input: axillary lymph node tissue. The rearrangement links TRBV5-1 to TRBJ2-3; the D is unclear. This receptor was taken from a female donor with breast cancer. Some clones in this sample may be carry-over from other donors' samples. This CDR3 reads CASSSLRVRADTQYF. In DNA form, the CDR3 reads TGCGCCAGCAGCTCCCTAAGGGTAAGGGCAGATACGCAGTATTTT.